This TCR beta chain was recovered during a study of cytomegalovirus exposure and HLA in healthy donors. CDR3 size: 17 residues. Per germline, CDR1 MDHEN and CDR2 SYDVKM. With V trimmed by 7 bases and J by 1 base, 11 bases remained unmatched. With 60 Vbeta and 13 Jbeta primers, the PCR was carried out. Measured with immunoSEQ multiplex PCR; TCRdb has only the in-frame clones, and not every one. Of about 160,000 clones listed, 70% to 90% are singletons. Sample: PBMCs. This clonotype originated in a young woman in good health and CMV-seropositive. The chain has TRBV28 and TRBJ1-5, with 9 bases that match TRBD1. Here the CDR3 DNA reads TGTGCCAGCACTTCGGACAGGGGCTCTCTCAGCAATCAGCCCCAGCATTTT. Its protein is CASTSDRGSLSNQPQHF. Variable domain in full (rest from reference TRBV28 and TRBJ1-5): DVKVTQSSRYLVKRTGEKVFLECVQDMDHENMFWYRQDPGLGLRLIYFSYDVKMKEKGDIPEGYSVSREKKERFSLILESASTNQTSMYLCASTSDRGSLSNQPQHFGDGTRLSIL.